Listed here are 24 T cell receptor beta chains from one sample, sequenced in a study of metastatic and nonmetastatic thyroid tumors (dated by TCRdb to the early 2020s). No patient had received any treatment before thyroid surgery. The library relied on PCR. For sequencing, an Illumina HiSeq 4000 was employed. TCRdb applied fastp at Q25 and MiXCR to the public reads, then kept only in-frame beta chains. The sample has 40,000 to 45,000 clones on record, roughly a sixth of them singletons. The top ten clonotypes cover 3.5% to 4% of the sample. Input material: blood. The receptors were gathered from a female donor with papillary thyroid cancer or a benign thyroid nodule (not recorded which). Some clones in this sample may be carry-over from other donors' samples.

At least ten counts were recorded for this clone. The rearrangement links TRBV12-3 or TRBV12-4 to TRBJ2-6; D possibly corresponds to TRBD2 (5 bases). The V end was cut by 7 bases, the J end by 1 base, with 8 bases between. The CDR3 consists of 14 residues. CDR3 sequence reads: CASTRGSGANVLTF. CDR3 nucleotide sequence: TGTGCCAGCACCCGCGGGTCTGGGGCCAACGTCCTGACTTTC.

This clone was seen at least ten times. The chain uses TRBV11-1 and TRBJ2-7, with 8 bases identical to TRBD1. Trimming at V came to 4 bases and at J to 5 bases, leaving 13 bases not matched to a gene. The CDR3 consists of 16 residues. The germline CDR1 and CDR2 sequences are SGHAT and FQDESV (reference sequence). CDR3 sequence reads: CASSSSQPRQGNEQYF. CDR3 coding DNA: TGTGCCAGCAGCTCCTCTCAACCAAGACAGGGGAACGAGCAGTACTTC.

In its sample, this clone was seen many times. The chain employs TRBV9 and TRBJ2-1; 8 bases align to TRBD1. The V gene's germline CDR1 is SGDLS and CDR2 YYNGEE. The V segment lost 4 bases and the J segment 7 bases; nucleotides outside the gene matches: 10. The CDR3 is 15 residues long. CDR3 region: CASSPGQGKSNEQFF. DNA for the CDR3: TGTGCCAGCAGCCCCGGACAGGGAAAAAGTAATGAGCAGTTCTTC.

With regard to this clone: The junction departs from germline at one end; a sequencing error may be responsible. The rearrangement links TRBV27 to TRBJ2-7; possible D gene TRBD1, 5 bases. The CDR3 has 18 residues. CDR1 and CDR2 from the germline V gene are MNHEY and SMNVEV (reference sequence). Written as DNA, the CDR3 is TGTGCCAACAGTTTCGGACACCCTCTAGGAACCCCATCCTACGAGCAGTACTTC. It translates to CANSFGHPLGTPSYEQYF.

In its sample, this clone was seen many times. The J gene is TRBJ1-2, the V gene TRBV6-5; perhaps TRBD1 as D (5 bases). Germline CDR1 is MNHEY and CDR2 is SVGAGI. Trimming pared 0 bases from V and 2 bases from J, leaving 7 bases between. The CDR3 length is 14 residues. CDR3 residues: CASSYSSGNYGYTF. DNA for the CDR3: TGTGCCAGCAGTTACTCATCAGGGAACTATGGCTACACCTTC.

This rearrangement joins TRBV28 to TRBJ1-2; TRBD1 matches 7 bases. The ends lost 5 bases at V and 5 bases at J; junction bases unmatched: 5. The CDR3 spans 13 residues. Germline V gives CDR1 MDHEN, CDR2 SYDVKM. CDR3 residues: CASSPGDSYGYTF. The CDR3, as DNA: TGTGCCAGCAGTCCGGGGGACAGTTATGGCTACACCTTC.

This clone appeared once. The gene calls are TRBV5-1 and TRBJ1-2, with 8 bases aligning to TRBD1. The CDR3 length is 16 residues. Germline assignment: CDR1 SGHRS and CDR2 YFSETQ. V was clipped by 5 bases and J by 3 bases; unmatched bases: 12. For the CDR3, the DNA is TGCGCCAGCAGAGAAGGATCCCTACAGGGGGACTATGGCTACACCTTC. Translated: CASREGSLQGDYGYTF.

About this clone: A much larger clone lies a single base off, so this may be a read error. V is TRBV5-1 and J is TRBJ2-7, with D hard to call. TRBJ2-1 matches the DNA end more closely, so the J call is doubtful. This CDR3 has 15 residues. Germline CDR1 and CDR2: SGHRS and YFSETQ. CDR3 DNA sequence: TGCGCCAGCAGCTTGAGCGTGGAGAGGACCTACGAGCAGTTCTTC. This gives the protein CASSLSVERTYEQFF.

The chain couples TRBV5-1 to TRBJ1-5, with TRBD1 matching 11 bases. V lost 4 bases and J lost 4; bases outside the gene matches: 4. CDR3 length: 15 residues. The V gene's germline CDR1 is SGHRS and CDR2 YFSETQ. The CDR3 sequence: CASSPGTGGNQPQHF. The CDR3 region has the DNA TGCGCCAGCAGCCCGGGGACAGGGGGAAATCAGCCCCAGCATTTT.

At least ten counts were recorded for this clone. J is TRBJ2-5 and V is TRBV27; D is perhaps TRBD1 (5 bases). Per the germline V gene, CDR1 is MNHEY and CDR2 is SMNVEV (reference sequence). The ends were cut back, 3 bases at V and 4 bases at J, with 9 bases in the middle. The CDR3 runs 13 residues. The CDR3 region is CASSFGQGETQYF. DNA for the CDR3: TGTGCCAGCAGTTTTGGGCAGGGAGAGACCCAGTACTTC.

The J gene is TRBJ1-5, the V gene TRBV24-1; D perhaps matches TRBD1 (5 bases). Trimming removed 3 bases from V and 7 bases from J, with 12 bases in between. Germline values: CDR1 KGHDR, CDR2 SFDVKD. The CDR3 consists of 14 residues. Here the CDR3 reads CATSDGSGSQPQHF. CDR3 DNA sequence: TGTGCCACCAGTGATGGCTCAGGGTCCCAGCCCCAGCATTTT.

This clone has ten or more counts. V is TRBV11-2 and J is TRBJ2-3, with D possibly being TRBD2 (6 bases). The CDR3 has 14 amino acids. V was pared by 5 bases and J by 4 bases, with 13 bases between. Germline V gene lookup returns CDR1 SGHAT and CDR2 FQNNGV. CDR3 loop: CASSIRSGADTQYF. The CDR3, as DNA: TGTGCCAGCAGCATCCGATCGGGGGCAGATACGCAGTATTTT.

This clone came up many times. The chain combines TRBV4-1 with TRBJ1-1, with D maybe TRBD1 (5 bases). In germline, CDR1 is MGHRA, CDR2 YSYEKL. V lost 3 bases to trimming and J lost 5 bases, with 16 bases between them. The length of the CDR3 is 15 residues. CDR3 DNA: TGCGCCAGCAGCCAGGTTCGGCAGGGTGGAACTGAAGCTTTCTTT. This sequence encodes CASSQVRQGGTEAFF.

The V and J genes are TRBV15 and TRBJ2-7, with D hard to call. The CDR3 has 13 residues. Trimming took off 7 bases at V and 3 bases at J, with 13 bases between the two ends. The germline V gene has CDR1 LNHNV and CDR2 YYDKDF (reference sequence). CDR3 DNA sequence: TGTGCCACCATCATAGATGTACACTACGAGCAGTACTTC. It specifies CATIIDVHYEQYF.

This clone has at least ten counts. The chain links TRBV5-1 to TRBJ2-7, with D perhaps matching TRBD1 or TRBD2 (5 bases each). The ends were cut back, 7 bases at V and 0 bases at J, with 14 bases in the middle. The CDR3 consists of 14 residues. Germline V gene sequence: CDR1 SGHRS, CDR2 YFSETQ. In nucleotides, the CDR3 is TGCGCCAGCGAAGGGGACCCAGACTCCTACGAGCAGTACTTC. Translated: CASEGDPDSYEQYF.

This clone was observed many times. A much larger clone differs by one base, so this may be a read error. The missing conserved phenylalanine or tryptophan at the end of this CDR3 makes a read error likely. The chain employs TRBV20-1 and TRBJ1-2; perhaps TRBD1 as D (6 bases). The germline CDR1 and CDR2 sequences are DFQATT and SNEGSKA (reference sequence). The CDR3 has 14 amino acids. CDR3 sequence: CSAEQGTEGYGYTL. The CDR3 region has the DNA TGCAGCGCCGAACAGGGAACGGAAGGATATGGCTACACCCTC.

The rearrangement uses TRBV20-1 and TRBJ2-7; D remains ambiguous. CDR3 length: 10 residues. Germline V gene lookup returns CDR1 DFQATT and CDR2 SNEGSKA (reference sequence). Deletions cut 2 bases from V and 4 bases from J, with 3 bases between. The CDR3 is CSARYYEQYF. CDR3 DNA sequence: TGCAGTGCTAGATATTACGAGCAGTACTTC.

To note about this clone: The junction differs from germline at one of its ends, possibly a read error. V gene TRBV11-1 combines with J gene TRBJ1-2; D is possibly TRBD1 (5 bases). CDR1 is SGHAT and CDR2 is FQDESV in the germline V gene (reference sequence). CDR3 length equals 18 residues. CDR3 sequence: CASSLDALRDRTNYGYNF. CDR3 in DNA: TGTGCCAGCAGCTTAGACGCTTTGCGGGACCGCACTAACTATGGCTACAACTTC.

This clone has only a few counts. A single base separates this from a much larger clone, so it may be a read error. The chain is built from TRBV10-2 and TRBJ2-2; 8 bases agree with TRBD2. V gave up 7 bases and J gave up 4 bases; unmatched junction bases: 14. The CDR3 is made up of 17 amino acids. Germline V lookup: CDR1 WSHSY, CDR2 SAAADI. CDR3 coding DNA: TGCGCCAGCACCCGAAAGGTCGGGGGGGCCAGCACCGGGGAGCTGTTTTTT. This gives the protein CASTRKVGGASTGELFF.

This clone came up many times. This sequence joins TRBV6-1 and TRBJ2-7, with 8 bases identical to TRBD1. Germline assignment: CDR1 MNHNS and CDR2 SASEGT. Losses at the gene ends were 6 bases for V and 6 bases for J; bases not matched to a gene: 10. CDR3 length: 14 amino acids. The CDR3 here is CASSPLDRGGEQYF. The CDR3 region has the DNA TGTGCCAGCAGCCCACTTGACAGGGGAGGCGAGCAGTACTTC.

This clone was counted between two and nine times. This may be a read error: a much more frequent sequence differs by one nucleotide. V is TRBV7-4 and J is TRBJ1-5; D is uncertain. CDR1 and CDR2 from the germline V gene are SGHVT and SQSDAQ. V dropped 4 bases and J dropped 0 bases, with 16 bases sitting between them. This CDR3 spans 17 amino acids. The CDR3: CASSSLGFIDSNQPQHF. For the CDR3, the DNA is TGTGCCAGCAGCTCCCTAGGGTTTATTGATAGCAATCAGCCCCAGCATTTT.

Judged by abundance, this clone is medium-sized. The CDR3 DNA sequence: TGTGCCAGCAGTTACTCGTGGGCTAGCGGGAGCACCGGGGAGCTGTTTTTT. It encodes CASSYSWASGSTGELFF. J is TRBJ2-2 and V is TRBV6-5; 10 bases align to TRBD2. The CDR3 has 17 amino acids. Trimming cost V 0 bases and J 4 bases; bases outside gene matches: 5. The germline V gene has CDR1 MNHEY and CDR2 SVGAGI.

On this clone: A much larger clone lies one base from this, so it may be a read error. The chain joins TRBV5-4 to TRBJ2-7; weak D call: TRBD2 (5 bases). This CDR3 comprises 13 residues. Germline V gene data show CDR1 as SGHNT and CDR2 as YYREEE (reference sequence). The CDR3, as DNA: TGTTCCAGCAGCCCTATTCGAGGGTCCGAGCAGTACTTC. The encoded protein is CSSSPIRGSEQYF.

The table lists this clone with many counts. The V gene is TRBV19, the J gene TRBJ1-5; 7 positions agree with TRBD1. The V segment lost 4 bases and the J segment 0 bases; nucleotides outside the gene matches: 3. The CDR3 has 15 residues. Per the germline V gene, CDR1 is LNHDA and CDR2 is SQIVND (reference sequence). CDR3 in DNA: TGTGCCAGTAGTACGGGACAGTCTAGCAATCAGCCCCAGCATTTT. Translation gives CASSTGQSSNQPQHF.